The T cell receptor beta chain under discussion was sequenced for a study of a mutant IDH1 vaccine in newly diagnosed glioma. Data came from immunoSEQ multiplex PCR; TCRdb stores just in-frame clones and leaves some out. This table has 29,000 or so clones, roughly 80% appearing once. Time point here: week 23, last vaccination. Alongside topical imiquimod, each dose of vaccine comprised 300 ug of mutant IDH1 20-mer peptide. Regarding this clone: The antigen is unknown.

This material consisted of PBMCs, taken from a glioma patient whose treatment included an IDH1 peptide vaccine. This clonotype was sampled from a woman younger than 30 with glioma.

The CDR3 loop is CASSLPGQGKTQYF. The CDR3 DNA follows: TGTGCCAGCAGCTTGCCGGGACAGGGAAAGACCCAGTACTTC. The gene calls are TRBV11-3 and TRBJ2-5; 9 bases agree with TRBD1. From germline, CDR1 is SGHNT and CDR2 YENEEA. The CDR3 has 14 residues. V was pared by 3 bases and J by 6 bases, with 5 bases of the junction left unmatched.